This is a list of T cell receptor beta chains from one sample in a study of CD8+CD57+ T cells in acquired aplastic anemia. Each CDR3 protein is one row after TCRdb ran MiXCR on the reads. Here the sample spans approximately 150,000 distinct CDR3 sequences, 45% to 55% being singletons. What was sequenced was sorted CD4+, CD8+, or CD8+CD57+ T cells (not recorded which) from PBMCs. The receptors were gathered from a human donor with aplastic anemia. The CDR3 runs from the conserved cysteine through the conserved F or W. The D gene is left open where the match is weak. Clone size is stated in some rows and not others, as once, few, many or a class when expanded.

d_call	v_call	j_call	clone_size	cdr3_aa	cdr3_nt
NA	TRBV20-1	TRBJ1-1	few	CSATNLGSTEAFF	TGCAGTGCTACCAACTTGGGGAGCACTGAAGCTTTCTTT
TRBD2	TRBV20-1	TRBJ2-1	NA	CSARGGREQFF	TGCAGTGCTCGGGGGGGCCGTGAGCAGTTCTTC
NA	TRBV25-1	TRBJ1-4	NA	CASSERISGSEKLFF	TGTGCCAGCAGTGAACGAATAAGTGGCTCCGAAAAACTGTTTTTT
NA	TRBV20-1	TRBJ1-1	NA	CSAPPGGQLNTEAFF	TGCAGTGCTCCCCCCGGGGGGCAGTTGAACACTGAAGCTTTCTTT
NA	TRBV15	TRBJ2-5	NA	CATSRAGRCGETQYF	TGTGCCACCAGCAGAGCAGGACGGTGCGGGGAGACCCAGTACTTC
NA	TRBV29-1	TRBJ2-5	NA	CSVDAGASQETQYF	TGCAGCGTTGACGCGGGGGCAAGCCAAGAGACCCAGTACTTC
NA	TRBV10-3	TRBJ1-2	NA	CAISETAEGYTF	TGTGCCATCAGTGAAACAGCAGAGGGCTACACCTTC
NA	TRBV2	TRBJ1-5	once	CASSGLLAYEHF	TGTGCCAGCAGTGGGTTGCTTGCCTACGAGCATTTT
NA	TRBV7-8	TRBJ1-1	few	CASREAENMNTEAFF	TGTGCCAGCAGGGAAGCCGAAAACATGAACACTGAAGCTTTCTTT
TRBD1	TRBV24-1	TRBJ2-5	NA	CATSDVTGVETQYF	TGTGCCACCAGTGATGTGACAGGGGTGGAGACCCAGTACTTC
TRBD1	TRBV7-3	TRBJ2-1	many	CASSLGTPGQGMQFF	TGTGCCAGCAGCTTAGGGACACCGGGACAGGGGATGCAGTTCTTC
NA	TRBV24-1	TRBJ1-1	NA	CATSEGGKYEAFF	TGTGCCACCAGTGAAGGAGGGAAATATGAAGCTTTCTTT
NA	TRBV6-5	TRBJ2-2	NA	CASSYEFGTGELFF	TGTGCCAGCAGTTACGAATTTGGGACCGGGGAGCTGTTTTTT
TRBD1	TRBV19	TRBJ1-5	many	CASSSQGAGNQPQHF	TGTGCCAGTAGTTCACAGGGGGCTGGGAATCAGCCCCAGCATTTT
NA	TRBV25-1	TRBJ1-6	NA	CASSAREGNSPLHF	TGTGCCAGCAGTGCTAGAGAAGGCAATTCACCCCTCCACTTT
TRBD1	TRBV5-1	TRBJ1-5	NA	CASSLGTGAGNQPQHF	TGCGCCAGCAGCCTTGGAACAGGGGCAGGCAATCAGCCCCAGCATTTT
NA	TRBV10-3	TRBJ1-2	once	CAISELFGGGGRYTF	TGTGCCATCAGTGAGCTGTTTGGGGGGGGCGGTCGCTACACCTTC
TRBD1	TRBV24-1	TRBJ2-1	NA	CATSDSGTGSANEQFF	TGTGCCACCAGTGATTCCGGGACAGGTAGTGCCAATGAGCAGTTCTTC
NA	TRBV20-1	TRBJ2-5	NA	CSARDLPSLETQYF	TGCAGTGCTAGAGATTTGCCTAGTCTCGAGACCCAGTACTTC
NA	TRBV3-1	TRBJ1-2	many	CASSQTTGTSGYTF	TGTGCCAGCAGCCAGACGACCGGGACAAGTGGCTACACCTTC
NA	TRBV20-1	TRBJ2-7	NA	CSAGGDGPPYEQYF	TGCAGTGCAGGGGGAGACGGCCCACCTTACGAGCAGTACTTC
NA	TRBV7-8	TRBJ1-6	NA	CASSLVENSPLHF	TGTGCCAGCAGCTTAGTTGAGAATTCACCCCTCCACTTT
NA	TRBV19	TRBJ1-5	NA	CASSIVRGGSNQPQHF	TGTGCCAGTAGTATCGTGAGAGGTGGGAGCAATCAGCCCCAGCATTTT
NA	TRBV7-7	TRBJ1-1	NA	CASSTSMNTEAFF	TGTGCTAGCAGTACGAGCATGAACACTGAAGCTTTCTTT
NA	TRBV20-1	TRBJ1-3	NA	CSATSQGTLLAGNTIYF	TGCAGTGCCACAAGCCAGGGGACCCTCTTGGCTGGAAACACCATATATTTT
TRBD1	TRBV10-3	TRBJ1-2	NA	CAISVTPRGGIYGYTF	TGTGCCATCAGTGTGACCCCCAGGGGGGGTATCTATGGCTACACCTTC
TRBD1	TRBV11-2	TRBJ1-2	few	CASSLEGRGRNSDGYTF	TGTGCCAGCAGTTTAGAGGGCAGGGGGCGCAATTCCGATGGCTACACCTTC
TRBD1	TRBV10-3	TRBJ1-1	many	CAISEAGQGKTEAFF	TGTGCCATCAGTGAGGCGGGACAGGGTAAAACTGAAGCTTTCTTT
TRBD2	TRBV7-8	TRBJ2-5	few	CASSLVTSGGARSQYF	TGTGCCAGCAGCTTAGTTACTAGCGGGGGGGCAAGGTCCCAGTACTTC
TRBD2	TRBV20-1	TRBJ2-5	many	CSARFSGGETQYF	TGCAGTGCTAGGTTTAGCGGGGGAGAGACCCAGTACTTC
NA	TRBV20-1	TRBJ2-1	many	CSARDLQGSPYNEQFF	TGCAGTGCTAGAGACCTGCAGGGGTCACCCTACAATGAGCAGTTCTTC
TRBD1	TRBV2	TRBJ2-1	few	CASCQDRGYNEQFF	TGTGCCAGCTGTCAGGACAGGGGCTACAATGAGCAGTTCTTC
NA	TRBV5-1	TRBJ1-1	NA	CASSLQGYTEAFF	TGCGCCAGCAGCTTACAGGGTTACACTGAAGCTTTCTTT
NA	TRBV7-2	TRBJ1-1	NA	CASSLGGHTEAFF	TGTGCCAGCAGCTTGGGCGGGCACACTGAAGCTTTCTTT
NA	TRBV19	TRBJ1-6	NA	CASTALSSYNSPLHF	TGTGCCAGTACCGCACTTAGCTCCTATAATTCACCCCTCCACTTT
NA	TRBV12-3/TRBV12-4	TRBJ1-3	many	CASSVQGLSSGNTIYF	TGTGCCTCCTCGGTCCAGGGCTTGAGCTCTGGAAACACCATATATTTT
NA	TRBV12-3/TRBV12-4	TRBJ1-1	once	CASSLEVGHQNTEAFF	TGTGCCAGCAGTTTAGAGGTCGGGCACCAGAACACTGAAGCTTTCTTT
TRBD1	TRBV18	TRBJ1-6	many	CASSLKTDRGNSPLHF	TGTGCCAGCTCACTGAAGACGGACAGGGGCAATTCACCCCTCCACTTT
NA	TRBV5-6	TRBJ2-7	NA	CASSVDRLSYEQYF	TGTGCCAGCAGCGTGGACAGACTCTCCTACGAGCAGTACTTC
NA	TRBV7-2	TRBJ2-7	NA	CASSLGDVYEQYF	TGTGCCAGCAGCTTGGGGGATGTCTACGAGCAGTACTTC
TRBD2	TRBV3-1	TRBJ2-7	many	CASSPRGDRYEQYF	TGTGCCAGCAGCCCTCGGGGGGACCGCTACGAGCAGTACTTC